These 17 T cell receptor beta chains were sequenced from one sample in a study of blood T cells in healthy people across ages. Primers used in a second PCR of about 7 to 12 cycles were a sample-barcoded 5' primer and a J-beta primer mix. TCRdb re-analysed the 5' RACE reads in MiXCR, keeping a single row per CDR3 protein. The sample records 950,000 to 1,200,000 distinct CDR3 sequences, 35% to 40% being singletons. The source material was blood. The receptors were gathered from a young man in good health.

This clonotype was seen only a few times. A read error is possible here, since a much larger clone lies one base away. Here the CDR3 DNA reads TGCAGTGCTAGAGGCCTACGGTCTGGCTACACCTTC. This sequence encodes CSARGLRSGYTF. The genes are TRBV20-1 and TRBJ1-2; unclear D gene. V was cut by 1 base and J by 7 bases, with 10 bases left in between. Germline lookup yields CDR1 DFQATT and CDR2 SNEGSKA (reference sequence). The CDR3 runs 12 residues.

The chain combines TRBV9 with TRBJ2-1; TRBD2 aligns across 7 bases. The germline V gene has CDR1 SGDLS and CDR2 YYNGEE. The V and J ends lost 1 base and 0 bases, in that order; junction bases with no gene match: 7. This CDR3 has 17 residues. CDR3 sequence (DNA): TGTGCCAGCAGCGTACACCCTACTAGCGCCTCCTACAATGAGCAGTTCTTC. It translates to CASSVHPTSASYNEQFF.

This clonotype has more than one count but fewer than ten. This CDR3 reads CASSHFTGWSRTEAFF. CDR3 sequence (DNA): TGTGCCAGCAGCCATTTCACGGGGTGGTCGCGGACTGAAGCTTTCTTT. The V and J genes are TRBV7-2 and TRBJ1-1; D remains ambiguous. CDR3 size: 16 residues. V was cut by 5 bases and J by 5 bases, with 21 bases left in between. The germline CDR1 and CDR2 sequences are SGHTA and FQGNSA.

The chain links TRBV7-2 to TRBJ1-5; possible D gene TRBD1, 5 bases. This CDR3 contains 15 residues. CDR1 and CDR2 (germline): SGHTA, FQGNSA. V was trimmed by 5 bases and J by 4 bases, leaving 15 bases between them. CDR3 DNA: TGTGCCAGCAGCCCCCCGGGACTGGAGAATCAGCCCCAGCATTTT. Translation gives CASSPPGLENQPQHF.

This chain connects TRBV6-1 to TRBJ2-4; D is uncertain. The J call is doubtful: the DNA matches TRBJ2-7 better. In germline, CDR1 is MNHNS, CDR2 SASEGT. This CDR3 comprises 11 residues. CDR3 amino acids: CASSETYEQYF. The CDR3 DNA follows: TGTGCCAGCAGTGAAACATACGAGCAGTACTTC.

CDR3 sequence: CASRGISEGTDTQYF. The CDR3 nucleotides are TGTGCCAGCAGGGGGATTAGCGAAGGGACAGATACGCAGTATTTT. V and J are TRBV6-5 and TRBJ2-3; a weak D match, TRBD2 (5 bases). Trimming removed 6 bases from V and 3 bases from J, with 16 bases in between. Germline V gene data show CDR1 as MNHEY and CDR2 as SVGAGI. This CDR3 comprises 15 residues.

This clonotype was picked up a small number of times. The chain has TRBV27 and TRBJ2-5; the match to TRBD1 covers 9 bases. CDR1 and CDR2 (germline): MNHEY, SMNVEV (reference sequence). J lost 5 bases, V lost 6 bases, and 4 bases had no gene match. The CDR3 totals 13 residues. DNA of the CDR3: TGTGCCAGCAGCCCCGGGACAGGGGAGACCCAGTACTTC. Protein: CASSPGTGETQYF.

The chain uses TRBV10-3 and TRBJ2-5, with 9 bases matching TRBD1. V lost 5 bases, J lost 8 bases, and 12 bases stayed unmatched. The CDR3 has 15 residues. In germline, CDR1 is ENHRY, CDR2 SYGVKD. CDR3: CAISSSGQGAGTQYF. The CDR3 coding sequence is TGTGCCATCAGTTCCTCGGGACAGGGCGCAGGAACCCAGTACTTC.

This clonotype was counted between two and nine times. The chain has TRBV4-3 and TRBJ2-3; 12 nucleotides match TRBD2. The CDR3 spans 17 residues. The junction had 10 bases not matched to a gene; V was cut back by 3 bases and J by 6 bases. The germline V gene has CDR1 LGHNA and CDR2 YSLEER. The CDR3 DNA follows: TGCGCCAGCAGCCAGGTGACTAGCGGGGGACCTACGGATACGCAGTATTTT. It is translated as CASSQVTSGGPTDTQYF.

The CDR3 sequence is CSAAGTGLGDTQYF. The CDR3 coding sequence is TGCAGCGCTGCCGGGACAGGGCTTGGGGATACGCAGTATTTT. V is TRBV29-1 and J is TRBJ2-3, with TRBD1 identical over 9 bases. The V and J ends lost 7 bases and 6 bases, in that order; junction bases with no gene match: 11. The germline V gene has CDR1 SQVTM and CDR2 ANQGSEA. This CDR3 has 14 residues.

The chain carries TRBV10-3 and TRBJ2-2; the match to TRBD2 covers 14 bases. Germline CDR1 and CDR2: ENHRY and SYGVKD. CDR3 length equals 17 residues. The V and J ends lost 7 bases and 4 bases, in that order; junction bases with no gene match: 8. Here the CDR3 reads CAITRLAGGTGTGELFF. The CDR3 DNA sequence: TGTGCCATCACCCGACTAGCGGGGGGGACGGGCACCGGGGAGCTGTTTTTT.

In its sample, this clonotype was seen a few times. The V call is TRBV7-9, the J call TRBJ2-7; a weak D match, TRBD1 (7 bases). V was clipped by 5 bases and J by 0 bases, with 17 bases between them. Germline V lookup: CDR1 SEHNR, CDR2 FQNEAQ (reference sequence). The CDR3 is 16 residues long. The DNA of the CDR3 is TGTGCCAGCAGCCTAAGACGGGGGACAGTCTCCTACGAGCAGTACTTC. It codes for CASSLRRGTVSYEQYF.

The chain recombines TRBV7-3 with TRBJ2-1; weak D call: TRBD1 (6 bases). Trimming took off 5 bases at V and 3 bases at J, with 17 bases between the two ends. Looked up from germline, CDR1 is SGHTA and CDR2 is FQGTGA. The CDR3 is 16 amino acids. The CDR3 coding sequence is TGTGCCAGCAGCCCCTCTCGAGGGGGAGTCTACAATGAGCAGTTCTTC. It specifies CASSPSRGGVYNEQFF.

There are a few counts of this clonotype. This chain links TRBV9 with TRBJ2-1; no definite D call. Germline-derived CDR1 and CDR2 are SGDLS and YYNGEE. Trimming took off 7 bases at V and 12 bases at J, with 8 bases between the two ends. The CDR3 length is 9 residues. The chain's CDR3 is CASRPGQFF. CDR3 DNA: TGTGCCAGCCGCCCCGGGCAGTTCTTC.

V is TRBV28 and J is TRBJ1-1, with D perhaps matching TRBD1 (6 bases). The V and J ends lost 6 bases and 8 bases respectively, with 19 bases between them. There are 14 residues in the CDR3. Germline CDR1 and CDR2: MDHEN and SYDVKM. CDR3 sequence reads: CASRSHRDTWEAFF. The CDR3 DNA is TGTGCCAGCAGGAGCCACCGGGACACCTGGGAAGCTTTCTTT.

This clonotype was counted only a few times. The chain links TRBV12-3 or TRBV12-4 to TRBJ1-5; D is unresolved. CDR3 length: 14 residues. V gave up 6 bases and J gave up 7 bases, with 16 bases separating them. CDR3 in amino acids: CASSTSRGGQPQHF. Written as DNA, the CDR3 is TGTGCCAGCAGCACAAGTCGGGGTGGGCAGCCCCAGCATTTT.

This clonotype was observed a few times. The V and J genes are TRBV20-1 and TRBJ2-1; 8 positions agree with TRBD2. V trimming: 2 bases; J trimming: 3 bases; junction bases outside the gene matches: 6. This CDR3 region has 15 residues. The germline V gene has CDR1 DFQATT and CDR2 SNEGSKA (reference sequence). CDR3 loop: CSARWRGAIYNEQFF. CDR3 sequence (DNA): TGCAGTGCTAGATGGCGGGGGGCTATCTACAATGAGCAGTTCTTC.